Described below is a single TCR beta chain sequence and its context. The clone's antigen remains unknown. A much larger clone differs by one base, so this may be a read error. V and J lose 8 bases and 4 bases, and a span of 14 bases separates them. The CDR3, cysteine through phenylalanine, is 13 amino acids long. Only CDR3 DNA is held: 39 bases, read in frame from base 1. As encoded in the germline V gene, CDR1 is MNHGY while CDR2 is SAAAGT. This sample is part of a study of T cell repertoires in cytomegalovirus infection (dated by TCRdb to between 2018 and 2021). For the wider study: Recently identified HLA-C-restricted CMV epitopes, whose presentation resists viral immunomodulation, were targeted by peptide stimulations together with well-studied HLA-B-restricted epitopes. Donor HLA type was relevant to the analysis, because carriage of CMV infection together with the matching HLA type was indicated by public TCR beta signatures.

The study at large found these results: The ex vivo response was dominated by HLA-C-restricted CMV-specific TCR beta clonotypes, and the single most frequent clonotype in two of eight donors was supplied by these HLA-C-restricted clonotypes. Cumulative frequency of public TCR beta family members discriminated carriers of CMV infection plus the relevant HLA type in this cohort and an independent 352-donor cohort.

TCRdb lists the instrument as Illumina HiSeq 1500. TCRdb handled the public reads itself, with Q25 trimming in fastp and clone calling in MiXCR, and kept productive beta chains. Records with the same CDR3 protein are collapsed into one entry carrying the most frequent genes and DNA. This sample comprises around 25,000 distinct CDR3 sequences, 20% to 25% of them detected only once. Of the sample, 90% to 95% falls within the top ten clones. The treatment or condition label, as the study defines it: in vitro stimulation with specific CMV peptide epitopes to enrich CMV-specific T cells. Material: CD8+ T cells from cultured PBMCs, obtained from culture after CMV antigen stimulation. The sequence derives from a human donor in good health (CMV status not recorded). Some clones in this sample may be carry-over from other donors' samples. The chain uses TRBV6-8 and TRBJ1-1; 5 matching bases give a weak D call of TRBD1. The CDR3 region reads CASSPAGPTEAFF. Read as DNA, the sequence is TGTGCCAGCTCCCCGGCAGGGCCCACTGAAGCTTTCTTT.